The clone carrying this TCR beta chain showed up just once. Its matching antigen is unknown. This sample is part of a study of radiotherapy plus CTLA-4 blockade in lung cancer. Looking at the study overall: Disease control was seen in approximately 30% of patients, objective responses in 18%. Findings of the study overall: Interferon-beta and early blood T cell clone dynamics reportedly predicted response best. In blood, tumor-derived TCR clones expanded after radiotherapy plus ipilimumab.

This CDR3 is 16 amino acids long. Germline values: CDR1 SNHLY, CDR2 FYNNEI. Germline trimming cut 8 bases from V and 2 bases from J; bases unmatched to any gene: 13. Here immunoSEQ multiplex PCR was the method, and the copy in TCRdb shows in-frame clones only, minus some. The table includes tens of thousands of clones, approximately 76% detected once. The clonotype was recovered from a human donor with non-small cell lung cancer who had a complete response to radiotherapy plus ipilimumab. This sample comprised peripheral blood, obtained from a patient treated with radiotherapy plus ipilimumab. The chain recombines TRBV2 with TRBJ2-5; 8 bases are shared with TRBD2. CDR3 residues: CASGRGAGGAQETQYF. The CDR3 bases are TGTGCCAGCGGAAGGGGGGCGGGAGGTGCTCAAGAGACCCAGTACTTC.